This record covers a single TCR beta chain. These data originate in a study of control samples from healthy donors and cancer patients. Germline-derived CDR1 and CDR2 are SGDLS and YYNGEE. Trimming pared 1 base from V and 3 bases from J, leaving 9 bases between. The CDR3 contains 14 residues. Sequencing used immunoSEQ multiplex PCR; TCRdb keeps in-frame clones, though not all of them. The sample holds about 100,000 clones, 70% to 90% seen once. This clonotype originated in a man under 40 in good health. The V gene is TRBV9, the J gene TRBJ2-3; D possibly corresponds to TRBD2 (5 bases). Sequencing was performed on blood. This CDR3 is CASSVQPGTDTQYF. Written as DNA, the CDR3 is TGTGCCAGCAGCGTACAACCGGGGACAGATACGCAGTATTTT.